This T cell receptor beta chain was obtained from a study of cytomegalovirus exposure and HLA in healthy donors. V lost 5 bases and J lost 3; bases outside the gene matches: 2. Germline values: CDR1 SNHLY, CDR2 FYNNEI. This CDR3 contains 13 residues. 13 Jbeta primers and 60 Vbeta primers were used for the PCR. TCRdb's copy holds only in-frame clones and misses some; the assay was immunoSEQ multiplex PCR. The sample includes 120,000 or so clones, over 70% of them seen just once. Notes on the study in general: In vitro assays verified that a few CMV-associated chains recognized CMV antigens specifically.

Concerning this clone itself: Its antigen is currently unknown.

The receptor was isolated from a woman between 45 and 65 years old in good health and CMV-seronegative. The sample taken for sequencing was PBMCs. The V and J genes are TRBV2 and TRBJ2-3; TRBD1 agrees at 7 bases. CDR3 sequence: CASSSQGTDTQYF. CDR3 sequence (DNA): TGTGCCAGCAGTTCACAGGGGACAGATACGCAGTATTTT.